Below, 27 T cell receptor beta chains from the same sample are listed, as sequenced in a study of cytomegalovirus exposure and HLA in healthy donors. Primers included in the PCR were 60 Vbeta and 13 Jbeta primers. Measured with immunoSEQ multiplex PCR; TCRdb has only the in-frame clones, and not every one. The sample carries around 140,000 clones, about 79% recorded once. Sequencing was done on a sample of PBMCs. The receptors shown here come from a female donor in good health and CMV-seropositive.

This clone appeared a few times. V is TRBV9 and J is TRBJ1-2; TRBD1 aligns across 8 bases. With 0 bases clipped from V and 3 bases from J, the junction kept 7 bases outside the gene matches. The CDR3 totals 16 residues. Germline V lookup: CDR1 SGDLS, CDR2 YYNGEE. CDR3 in DNA: TGTGCCAGCAGCGTAGTGGGGACAGGATTGGACTATGGCTACACCTTC. This encodes CASSVVGTGLDYGYTF.

The chain is built from TRBV6-1 and TRBJ2-7, with TRBD2 identical over 9 bases. This CDR3 has 16 amino acids. Germline V gives CDR1 MNHNS, CDR2 SASEGT. V lost 2 bases to trimming and J lost 2 bases; unmatched junction nucleotides: 7. The CDR3 loop reads CASSEPKRTSAYEQYF. The CDR3 DNA sequence: TGTGCCAGCAGTGAACCTAAAAGGACTAGCGCCTACGAGCAGTACTTC.

V gene TRBV19 combines with J gene TRBJ2-2, with D perhaps matching TRBD2 (5 bases). V was clipped by 9 bases and J by 1 base, with 15 bases between them. Germline loops: CDR1 LNHDA, CDR2 SQIVND (reference sequence). This CDR3 comprises 15 residues. In DNA, the CDR3 is TGTGCCAGCGAGAGGATGGCGGGGAACACCGGGGAGCTGTTTTTT. It codes for CASERMAGNTGELFF.

This clone was recorded once. The rearrangement joins TRBV5-1 to TRBJ2-5, with D tentatively TRBD1 (6 bases). Germline CDR1 and CDR2: SGHRS and YFSETQ. Trimming removed 6 bases from V and 5 bases from J, with 17 bases in between. The CDR3 has 14 amino acids. CDR3 nucleotide sequence: TGCGCCAGCACAACAGGGTGGCCGGGGGAGACCCAGTACTTC. As protein: CASTTGWPGETQYF.

The gene calls are TRBV6-4 and TRBJ2-1, with 13 bases that match TRBD2. J was trimmed by 7 bases and V by 2 bases; bases with no gene match: 5. The CDR3 runs to 16 residues. Per the germline V gene, CDR1 is MRHNA and CDR2 is SNTAGT. CDR3 in DNA: TGTGCCAGCAGTGACACAGGGACTAGCGGGGCGAATGAGCAGTTCTTC. This encodes CASSDTGTSGANEQFF.

V and J are TRBV6-1 and TRBJ2-7, with 9 bases aligning to TRBD2. The CDR3 loop spans 13 amino acids. Trimming removed 6 bases from V and 3 bases from J; junction bases left unmatched: 3. Germline CDR1 reads MNHNS; CDR2 reads SASEGT. CDR3 sequence (DNA): TGTGCCAGCAGGGGACTAGCTGGCTACGAGCAGTACTTC. This sequence encodes CASRGLAGYEQYF.

This clone has a handful of counts. The chain couples TRBV5-4 to TRBJ1-2; D is perhaps TRBD1 (6 bases). Germline CDR1 is SGHNT and CDR2 is YYREEE (reference sequence). V lost 0 bases to trimming and J lost 7 bases, with 19 bases between them. The CDR3 is 16 amino acids. The DNA for the CDR3 is TGTGCCAGCAGCTTGGCCGTGGACAGATCTGGGGGTGGCTACACCTTC. This gives the protein CASSLAVDRSGGGYTF.

The rearrangement joins TRBV20-1 to TRBJ2-5; possibly TRBD2 for D (5 bases). This CDR3 is 11 amino acids long. The germline V and J ends were trimmed by 2 bases and 5 bases, with 6 bases remaining between them. CDR1 is DFQATT and CDR2 is SNEGSKA in the germline V gene (reference sequence). CDR3 DNA sequence: TGCAGTGCTAGAACGGGGGAGACCCAGTACTTC. It specifies CSARTGETQYF.

The rearrangement uses TRBV29-1 and TRBJ1-5; 8 bases are shared with TRBD1. The CDR3 runs 13 residues. Losses at the gene ends were 4 bases for V and 2 bases for J; bases not matched to a gene: 1. Germline-derived CDR1 and CDR2 are SQVTM and ANQGSEA. CDR3 loop: CSVGGQGNQPQHF. The CDR3 nucleotides read TGCAGCGTTGGGGGACAGGGCAATCAGCCCCAGCATTTT.

The chain recombines TRBV10-2 with TRBJ1-2, with D perhaps matching TRBD1 (6 bases). Trimming shortened V by 2 bases and J by 4 bases, and 8 bases separated the two germline ends. Germline V gene lookup returns CDR1 WSHSY and CDR2 SAAADI. The CDR3 totals 13 residues. The CDR3, as DNA: TGCGCCAGCAGTGAGGGACAGATCTATGGCTACACCTTC. Its protein product is CASSEGQIYGYTF.

About this clone: A junction boundary mismatches the germline segment, possibly from a read error. Other DNA sequences in this specimen translate into the identical CDR3. The gene calls are TRBV7-9 and TRBJ2-7, with D maybe TRBD1 (6 bases). The CDR3 runs 12 residues. The V gene's germline CDR1 is SEHNR and CDR2 FQNEAQ (reference sequence). CDR3 in DNA: TGTTCCAGCAGTCTGGACAGCTACGAGCAGTACTTC. Protein sequence: CSSSLDSYEQYF.

V usage is TRBV7-2 and J usage is TRBJ1-4; unclear D gene. V gave up 2 bases and J gave up 7 bases, with 8 bases separating them. This CDR3 is 13 amino acids long. Germline assignment: CDR1 SGHTA and CDR2 FQGNSA. The CDR3, as DNA: TGTGCCAGCAGCTTATCTAACCTTGAAAAACTGTTTTTT. Residues: CASSLSNLEKLFF.

The rearrangement links TRBV28 to TRBJ2-2; D unresolved. V dropped 6 bases and J dropped 0 bases, with 8 bases sitting between them. CDR3 length: 14 residues. Germline assignment: CDR1 MDHEN and CDR2 SYDVKM. The CDR3 region has the DNA TGTGCCAGCAGGATCAGTGCGAACACCGGGGAGCTGTTTTTT. Translated: CASRISANTGELFF. The variable domain in full, with the rest retrieved from reference TRBV28 and TRBJ2-2, is DVKVTQSSRYLVKRTGEKVFLECVQDMDHENMFWYRQDPGLGLRLIYFSYDVKMKEKGDIPEGYSVSREKKERFSLILESASTNQTSMYLCASRISANTGELFFGEGSRLTVL.

J is TRBJ2-7 and V is TRBV6-1; 12 bases are shared with TRBD2. Germline CDR1 MNHNS, CDR2 SASEGT. The CDR3 length is 15 residues. With V trimmed by 5 bases and J by 3 bases, 5 bases remained unmatched. The CDR3 here is CASSLTSGSFYEQYF. In DNA, the CDR3 is TGTGCCAGCAGTTTGACTAGCGGGAGCTTCTACGAGCAGTACTTC.

For this clone: The sample carries other DNA sequences with the same CDR3. The V and J genes are TRBV28 and TRBJ2-3; TRBD2 matches 12 bases. The CDR3 runs 15 residues. Germline V gene lookup returns CDR1 MDHEN and CDR2 SYDVKM. V trimming: 4 bases; J trimming: 3 bases; junction bases outside the gene matches: 2. CDR3 DNA: TGTGCCAGCAGTTCCCTAGCGGGAGGGACAGATACGCAGTATTTT. It translates to CASSSLAGGTDTQYF.

The genes are TRBV18 and TRBJ1-1, with D hard to call. This CDR3 is built from 16 residues. Trimming removed 0 bases at V and 0 bases at J, with 11 bases between. CDR1 and CDR2 (germline): KGHSH, LQKENI. In DNA, the CDR3 is TGTGCCAGCTCACCACCGATTAACAGCATGAACACTGAAGCTTTCTTT. Amino acids: CASSPPINSMNTEAFF.

The chain links TRBV7-2 to TRBJ2-7; D possibly corresponds to TRBD2 (5 bases). Trimming removed 3 bases at V and 5 bases at J, with 14 bases between. From germline, CDR1 is SGHTA and CDR2 FQGNSA. The CDR3 totals 14 residues. The CDR3 DNA reads as TGTGCCAGCAGCTTGATAGCTAGCTCTCACGAGCAGTACTTC. Translating gives CASSLIASSHEQYF.

The V gene is TRBV13, the J gene TRBJ2-1; D unresolved. V lost 0 bases and J lost 6, with 9 bases in between. Germline V gene data show CDR1 as PRHDT and CDR2 as FYEKMQ (reference sequence). CDR3 length: 14 amino acids. The CDR3 DNA sequence: TGTGCCAGCAGCTTAGGTCCAGAATCCAATGAGCAGTTCTTC. The encoded protein is CASSLGPESNEQFF.

For the CDR3, the DNA is TGTGCCAGCAGCCATAGGAGGGAAAAGGCAGATACGCAGTATTTT. Translation: CASSHRREKADTQYF. The chain has TRBV14 and TRBJ2-3; D is possibly TRBD2 (6 bases). The V end was cut by 3 bases, the J end by 4 bases, with 14 bases between. CDR1 and CDR2 (germline): SGHDN, FVKESK. The CDR3 length is 15 residues. Full variable domain (missing parts from reference TRBV14 and TRBJ2-3): EAGVTQFPSHSVIEKGQTVTLRCDPISGHDNLYWYRRVMGKEIKFLLHFVKESKQDESGMPNNRFLAERTGGTYSTLKVQPAELEDSGVYFCASSHRREKADTQYFGPGTRLTVL.

This clone was seen just once. Other DNA variants within this sample encode the same CDR3. V is TRBV7-9 and J is TRBJ2-7; 10 positions match TRBD1. Germline CDR1 reads SEHNR; CDR2 reads FQNEAQ (reference sequence). The CDR3 is made up of 13 amino acids. Losses at the gene ends were 3 bases for V and 5 bases for J; bases not matched to a gene: 1. The CDR3 nucleotides read TGTGCCAGCAGCTTTGGGACAGGGGACGAGCAGTACTTC. Its translation: CASSFGTGDEQYF.

The gene calls are TRBV5-1 and TRBJ2-2; TRBD2 agrees at 8 bases. The junction had 11 bases not matched to a gene; V was cut back by 0 bases and J by 4 bases. This CDR3 has 18 amino acids. Looked up from germline, CDR1 is SGHRS and CDR2 is YFSETQ. CDR3 residues: CASSLVPRGGLSTGELFF. The CDR3 DNA follows: TGCGCCAGCAGCTTGGTTCCTCGGGGGGGGCTAAGCACCGGGGAGCTGTTTTTT.

This clone turned up a few times. V gene TRBV6-5 combines with J gene TRBJ2-1; D is perhaps TRBD2 (5 bases). Germline V gene lookup returns CDR1 MNHEY and CDR2 SVGAGI. CDR3 size: 11 residues. V lost 7 bases and J lost 15, with 16 bases in between. The DNA for the CDR3 is TGTGCCAGCACCGACGGGGTAGTTCTGTTCTTC. This codes for CASTDGVVLFF.

The V gene is TRBV10-3, the J gene TRBJ1-1; a possible D gene is TRBD1 (6 bases). V shed 6 bases and J shed 8 bases, with 13 bases lying between them. CDR1 and CDR2 from the germline V gene are ENHRY and SYGVKD. The CDR3 runs to 12 residues. Written as DNA, the CDR3 is TGTGCCATCAGCAAGGGGACACCCGAAGCTTTCTTT. This sequence encodes CAISKGTPEAFF.

The chain links TRBV2 to TRBJ2-7, with D perhaps matching TRBD1 (6 bases). This CDR3 spans 13 amino acids. Germline lookup yields CDR1 SNHLY and CDR2 FYNNEI. The V end was cut by 6 bases, the J end by 1 base, with 10 bases between. The CDR3 is CASRRQVSYEQYF. CDR3 nucleotide sequence: TGTGCCAGCAGAAGACAGGTGTCCTACGAGCAGTACTTC. Looking up the rest from reference TRBV2 and TRBJ2-7 gives the full variable domain: EPEVTQTPSHQVTQMGQEVILRCVPISNHLYFYWYRQILGQKVEFLVSFYNNEISEKSEIFDDQFSVERPDGSNFTLKIRSTKLEDSAMYFCASRRQVSYEQYFGPGTRLTVT.

The gene calls are TRBV5-1 and TRBJ1-2; no definite D call. CDR1 is SGHRS, CDR2 YFSETQ, per germline. V lost 0 bases to trimming and J lost 8 bases, with 8 bases between them. This CDR3 is 12 amino acids long. CDR3 DNA sequence: TGCGCCAGCAGCTTGGGTGTTCGGGGCTACACCTTC. Translated: CASSLGVRGYTF.

This clone appeared a single time. The chain recombines TRBV5-5 with TRBJ2-7; D is ambiguous. Germline CDR1 and CDR2: SGHKS and YYEKEE (reference sequence). This CDR3 region has 13 residues. The V end was cut by 3 bases, the J end by 4 bases, with 11 bases between. The CDR3 loop reads CASSSKRGYEQYF. The CDR3 bases are TGTGCCAGCAGCTCAAAACGCGGTTACGAGCAGTACTTC. Complete variable domain (other parts from reference TRBV5-5 and TRBJ2-7): DAGVTQSPTHLIKTRGQQVTLRCSPISGHKSVSWYQQVLGQGPQFIFQYYEKEERGRGNFPDRFSARQFPNYSSELNVNALLLGDSALYLCASSSKRGYEQYFGPGTRLTVT.

J is TRBJ2-1 and V is TRBV7-3, with 7 bases identical to TRBD2. In germline, CDR1 is SGHTA, CDR2 FQGTGA. This CDR3 spans 16 amino acids. Trimming took 2 bases from V and 1 from J; bases not matched to a gene: 5. The chain's CDR3 is CASSLLGGVSYNEQFF. CDR3 in DNA: TGTGCCAGCAGCTTATTGGGAGGGGTGTCCTACAATGAGCAGTTCTTC.